This T cell receptor (beta chain) was captured in a study of CXCR3-negative and CXCR3-positive naive CD8 T cells. Overall study findings and caveats: Relative to CXCR3-negative naive cells, CXCR3-positive naive cells had more hydrophobic TRB CDR3s.

Turning to this clonotype: As yet, its antigen is unknown.

The germline V gene encodes CDR1 SGHTA and CDR2 FQGNSA. CDR3 length: 16 residues. The study made its TRB cDNA libraries by 5' RACE, adding UMI labels. After re-calling the 5' RACE reads, TCRdb lists one entry per CDR3 protein, DNA absent. The sample is made up of fewer than 90,000 distinct CDR3 sequences, and the top ten hold around 0.58% of it. The sequenced material came from naive CXCR3+ CD8+ T cells from blood. Subset given: CD45RO-CCR7+CD27+CD95- naive CD8+ T cells expressing CXCR3 (TNR3+). This TCR was sampled from a human donor in good health. Some clones in this sample may be carry-over from other donors' samples. The V gene is TRBV7-2, the J gene TRBJ2-7; TCRdb names TRBD1, which stays unverified in the absence of DNA. The CDR3 here is CASSSSSGEKTYEQYF.